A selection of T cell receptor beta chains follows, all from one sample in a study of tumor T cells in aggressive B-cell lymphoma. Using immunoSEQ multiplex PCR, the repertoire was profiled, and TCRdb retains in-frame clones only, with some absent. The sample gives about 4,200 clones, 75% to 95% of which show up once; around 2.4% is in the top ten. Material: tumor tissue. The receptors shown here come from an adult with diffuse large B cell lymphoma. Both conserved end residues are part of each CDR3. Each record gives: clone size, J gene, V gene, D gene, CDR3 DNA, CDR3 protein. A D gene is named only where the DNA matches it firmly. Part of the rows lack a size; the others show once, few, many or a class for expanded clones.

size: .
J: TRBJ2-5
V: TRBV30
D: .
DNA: TGTGCCTGGAGTGTAATGGACTTAACAGAGACCCAGTACTTC
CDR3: CAWSVMDLTETQYF

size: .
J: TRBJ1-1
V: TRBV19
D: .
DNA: TGTGCCAGTAGTATAGTAAAAAGGGGAAGGGGGACTGAAGCTTTCTTT
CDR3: CASSIVKRGRGTEAFF

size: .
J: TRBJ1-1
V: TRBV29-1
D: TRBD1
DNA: TGCAGCGTTGAAGGCCTGAGGGCAGGGGGCAAGGGCACTGAAGCTTTCTTT
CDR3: CSVEGLRAGGKGTEAFF

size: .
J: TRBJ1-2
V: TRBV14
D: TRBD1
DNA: TGTGCCAGCAGCCAAGGTAACAGGGACAGGAAGTATGGCTACACCTTC
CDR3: CASSQGNRDRKYGYTF

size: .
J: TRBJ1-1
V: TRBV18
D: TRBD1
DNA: TGTGCCAGCTCACCAATATTTGGACAGGGTTACACTGAAGCTTTCTTT
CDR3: CASSPIFGQGYTEAFF

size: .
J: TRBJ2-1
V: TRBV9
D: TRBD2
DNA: TGTGCCAGCAGCGTAGATCCTAGCGGGAAAGGTGAGCAGTTCTTC
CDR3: CASSVDPSGKGEQFF

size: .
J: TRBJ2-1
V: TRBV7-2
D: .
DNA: TGTGCCAGCAGCCTTTTTCTGGGGCGGCCCTACAATGAGCAGTTCTTC
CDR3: CASSLFLGRPYNEQFF

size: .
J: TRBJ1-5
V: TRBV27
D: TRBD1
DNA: TGTGCCAGCAGTTTAGGGACAGGGCGGCGTCAGCCCCAGCATTTT
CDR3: CASSLGTGRRQPQHF

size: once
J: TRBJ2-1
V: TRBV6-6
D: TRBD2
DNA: TGTGCCAGCATTTCGGGACTAGCGGGACTCAATGAGCAGTTCTTC
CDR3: CASISGLAGLNEQFF

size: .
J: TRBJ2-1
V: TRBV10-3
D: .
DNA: TGTGCCATCAGTGACCTAGCGTACAACCACAATGAGCAGTTCTTC
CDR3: CAISDLAYNHNEQFF

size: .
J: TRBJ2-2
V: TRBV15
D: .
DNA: TGTGCCACCAGCAGAGATTCGACAGGCACCGGGGAGCTGTTTTTT
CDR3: CATSRDSTGTGELFF

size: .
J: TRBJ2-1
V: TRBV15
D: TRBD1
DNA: TGTGCCACCACCCCCGGACAGGACTATGAGCAGTTCTTC
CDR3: CATTPGQDYEQFF

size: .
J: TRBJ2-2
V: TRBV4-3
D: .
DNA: TGCGCCAGCAGCCAAGGCTGGCCGACAAGTTCTTCGGCCGGGGAGCTGTTTTTT
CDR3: CASSQGWPTSSSAGELFF

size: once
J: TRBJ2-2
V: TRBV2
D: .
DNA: TGTGCCACGACAGATTACACCGGGGAGCTGTTTTTT
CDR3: CATTDYTGELFF

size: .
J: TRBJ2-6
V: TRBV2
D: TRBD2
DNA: TGTGCCAGCAGTGATTCCCCGCCGGGACTCCGGGGGGTTGGGGCCAACGTCCTGACTTTC
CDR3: CASSDSPPGLRGVGANVLTF

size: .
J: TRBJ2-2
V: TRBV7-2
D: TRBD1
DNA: TGTGCCAGCAGCTCGACAGGGGCGAACACCGGGGAGCTGTTTTTT
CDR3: CASSSTGANTGELFF

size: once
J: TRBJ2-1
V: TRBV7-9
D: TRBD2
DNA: TGTGCCAGCAGCTTAAGGACTCTAGCGGGAGGGCGAAATGAGCAGTTCTTC
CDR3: CASSLRTLAGGRNEQFF

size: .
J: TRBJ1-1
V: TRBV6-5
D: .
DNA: TGTGCCAGCAGTTTCAACAGGGAAATGAACACTGAAGCTTTCTTT
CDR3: CASSFNREMNTEAFF

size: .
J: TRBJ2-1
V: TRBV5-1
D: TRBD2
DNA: TGCGCCAGCAGAACTAGCGCTCACAATGAGCAGTTCTTC
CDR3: CASRTSAHNEQFF

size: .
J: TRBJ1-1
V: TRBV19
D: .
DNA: TGTGCCAGTAGTGCCCAGACAGGGAACACTGAAGCTTTCTTT
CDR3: CASSAQTGNTEAFF

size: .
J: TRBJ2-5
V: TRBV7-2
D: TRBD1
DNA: TGTGCCAGCAGCCAGCCCCGGGACAGCCAAGAGACCCAGTACTTC
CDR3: CASSQPRDSQETQYF

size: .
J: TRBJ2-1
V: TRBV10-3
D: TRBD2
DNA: TGTGCCATCAGTTCTAGCGGGGGGGACAATGAGCAGTTCTTC
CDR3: CAISSSGGDNEQFF

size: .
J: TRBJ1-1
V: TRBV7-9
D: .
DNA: TGTGCCACAAGACAGGAGAGTCTAATGAACACTGAAGCTTTCTTT
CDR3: CATRQESLMNTEAFF

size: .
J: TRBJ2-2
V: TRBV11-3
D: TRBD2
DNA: TGTGCCAGCAGCCCTGGGGGGGAGATCACCGGGGAGCTGTTTTTT
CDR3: CASSPGGEITGELFF

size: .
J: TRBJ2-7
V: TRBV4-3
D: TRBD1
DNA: TGCGCCAGCAGCCTGGGACAGGGGTCCGAGCAGTACTTC
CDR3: CASSLGQGSEQYF